The T cell receptor (beta chain) described here comes from a study of T cell changes during pregnancy in multiple sclerosis. The table came from immunoSEQ multiplex PCR; TCRdb's copy has only in-frame clones and leaves some out. The table lists roughly 30,000 clones, 93% of them singletons. The CDR3 is made up of 15 amino acids. V was trimmed by 1 base and J by 0 bases, leaving 7 bases between them. The germline V gene has CDR1 SGHTA and CDR2 FQGNSA. This chain links TRBV7-2 with TRBJ1-3; no definite D call. The sequence was collected from a female donor with multiple sclerosis, enrolled in a pregnancy study. Sequencing was performed on CD4+ T cells from peripheral blood mononuclear cells, taken in the second trimester of pregnancy. The CDR3 here is CASSLVRSSGNTIYF. The CDR3 DNA reads TGTGCCAGCAGCTTAGTGCGGAGCTCTGGAAACACCATATATTTT.